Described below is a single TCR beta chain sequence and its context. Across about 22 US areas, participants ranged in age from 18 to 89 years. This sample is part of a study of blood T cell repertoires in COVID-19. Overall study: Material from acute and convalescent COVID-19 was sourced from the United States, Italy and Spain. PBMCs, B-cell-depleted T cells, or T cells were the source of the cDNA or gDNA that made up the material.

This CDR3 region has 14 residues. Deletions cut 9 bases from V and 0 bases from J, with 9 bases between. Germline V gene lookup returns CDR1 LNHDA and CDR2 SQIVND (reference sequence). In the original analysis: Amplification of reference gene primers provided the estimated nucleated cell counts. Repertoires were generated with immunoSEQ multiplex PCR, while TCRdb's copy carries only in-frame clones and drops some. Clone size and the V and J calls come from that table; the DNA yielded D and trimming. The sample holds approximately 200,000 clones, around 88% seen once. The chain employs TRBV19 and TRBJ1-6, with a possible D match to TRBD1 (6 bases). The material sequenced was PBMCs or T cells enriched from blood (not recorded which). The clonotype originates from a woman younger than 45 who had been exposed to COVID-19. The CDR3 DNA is TGTGCCAGCCAGGGGAGCTCCTATAATTCACCCCTCCACTTT. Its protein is CASQGSSYNSPLHF.